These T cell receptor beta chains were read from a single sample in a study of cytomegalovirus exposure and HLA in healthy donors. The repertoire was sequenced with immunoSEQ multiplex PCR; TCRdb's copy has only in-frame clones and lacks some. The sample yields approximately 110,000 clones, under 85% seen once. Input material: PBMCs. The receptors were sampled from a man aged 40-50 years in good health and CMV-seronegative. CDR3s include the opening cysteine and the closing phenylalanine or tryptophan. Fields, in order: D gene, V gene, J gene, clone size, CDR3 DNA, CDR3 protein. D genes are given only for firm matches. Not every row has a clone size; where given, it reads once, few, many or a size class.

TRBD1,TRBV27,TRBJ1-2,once,TGTGCCAGCAAAACCGGGGACAGACCGGATGGCTACACCTTC,CASKTGDRPDGYTF
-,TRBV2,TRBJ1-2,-,TGTGCCAGCAGGCAGCGGGGGCAGTCCTATGGCTACACCTTC,CASRQRGQSYGYTF
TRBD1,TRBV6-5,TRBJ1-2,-,TGTGCCAGCAGGCAGGGGGCGCGCAACTATGGCTACACCTTC,CASRQGARNYGYTF
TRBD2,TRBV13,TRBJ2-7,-,TGTGCCAGCAGCTCGGGGGGGTTAGCGGGATACGAGCAGTACTTC,CASSSGGLAGYEQYF
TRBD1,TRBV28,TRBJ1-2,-,TGTGCCAGCAGTTTAGGGGACAGGGGTTATGGCTACACCTTC,CASSLGDRGYGYTF
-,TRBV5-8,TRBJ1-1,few,TGTGCCAGCAGCCCCGACCGGGGGACTGAAGCTTTCTTT,CASSPDRGTEAFF
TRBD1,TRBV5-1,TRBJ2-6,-,TGCGCCAGCAGCTTGAACGACAGGGTCGTCCTGACTTTC,CASSLNDRVVLTF
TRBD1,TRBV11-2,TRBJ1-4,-,TGTGCCAGCAGCTTAGCTCAGGGGGCCGTGGGGGCGACTAATGAAAAACTGTTTTTT,CASSLAQGAVGATNEKLFF
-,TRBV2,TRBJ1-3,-,TGTGCCAGCACCAAAGATGAGGTATCTGGAAACACCATATATTTT,CASTKDEVSGNTIYF
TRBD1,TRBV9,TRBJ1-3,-,TGTGCCAGCAGCGCCGGGACAGCCTCTGGAAACACCATATATTTT,CASSAGTASGNTIYF
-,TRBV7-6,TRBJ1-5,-,TGTGCCAGCAGCTTAGAGGAGGGGAATGGCAATCAGCCCCAGCATTTT,CASSLEEGNGNQPQHF
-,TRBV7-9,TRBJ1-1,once,TGTGCCAGCAGCTTGTCCCTCCAACCGGGGGGGCCTGAAGCTTTCTTT,CASSLSLQPGGPEAFF
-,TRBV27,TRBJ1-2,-,TGTGCCAGCGGCCGGCAGGTCAACTATGGCTACACCTTC,CASGRQVNYGYTF
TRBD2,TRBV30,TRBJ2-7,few,TGTGCCTGGAGTTCGGGAGCGGGAGTGGGGGAGCAGTACTTC,CAWSSGAGVGEQYF